This T cell receptor beta chain was recovered during a study of cytomegalovirus exposure and HLA in healthy donors. The study, taken as a whole, reports: Relative to equally common others, HLA-associated TCR beta chains showed greater clonal expansion in a later analysis. What was likely a sequencing artifact was a cluster of highly shared sequence variants.

On this clone itself: Antigen specificity is unknown.

The CDR3 spans 14 residues. Germline loops: CDR1 SEHNR, CDR2 FQNEAQ (reference sequence). V lost 8 bases and J lost 1, with 14 bases in between. PCR primers comprised 60 Vbeta and 13 Jbeta primers. In the original analysis: Tens of millions of unique TCR beta chains, about 10 million of them shared, were counted by a later analysis. The table came from immunoSEQ multiplex PCR; TCRdb's copy has only in-frame clones and leaves some out. D and trimming were read from the DNA, whereas the V and J calls and clone size are those reported in that table. The data show 220,000 or so clones, more than 65% seen once.

The genes are TRBV7-9 and TRBJ1-1; no clear D. The TCR comes from a woman in her twenties or thirties in good health and CMV-seronegative. The sample comprised PBMCs. The CDR3 loop reads CASGEMSGNTEAFF. The CDR3 nucleotides read TGTGCCAGCGGCGAAATGTCGGGGAACACTGAAGCTTTCTTT.